The entry below describes one TCR beta chain. The table came from immunoSEQ multiplex PCR; TCRdb's copy has only in-frame clones and leaves some out. The sample holds roughly 810,000 clones; 90% to 98% are singletons and the top ten take approximately 0.2%. CD45RO-negative cells were positively selected for CCR7, leaving out terminally differentiated effector memory CD45RA+ cells. Germline V CDR1 and CDR2: MNHNS, SASEGT. This CDR3 is built from 15 residues. Trimming pared 11 bases from V and 0 bases from J, leaving 17 bases between. The data belong to a study of shared clonotypes between healthy human individuals.

The sample comprised naive CD8+ T cells sorted from blood. The chain links TRBV6-1 to TRBJ1-5; D is unresolved. This receptor was obtained from a young man in good health. The CDR3 DNA sequence: TGTGCCGGACGAAAGGAGTTCTCTAGCAATCAGCCCCAGCATTTT. Amino acid sequence: CAGRKEFSSNQPQHF.